This record covers a single TCR beta chain. The antigen is unknown. Trimming removed 4 bases from V and 9 bases from J; junction bases left unmatched: 8. This CDR3 is built from 14 residues. Looked up from germline, CDR1 is SGHRS and CDR2 is YFSETQ. TCRdb's table, derived via immunoSEQ multiplex PCR, lists solely in-frame clones and lacks some. The data hold about 160,000 clones, with around 90% observed a single time. These data belong to a study of T cell responses to AZD1222 COVID-19 vaccine. Study-wide results and limits: Clonal diversity was possibly underestimated; the donors were predominantly white British and more often female.

The chain carries TRBV5-1 and TRBJ2-1; 9 nucleotides align to TRBD2. This clonotype was obtained from an adult who received the AZD1222 COVID-19 vaccine. Sequences were derived from peripheral blood, sampled 28 days after the second AZD1222 dose. CDR3 DNA: TGCGCCAGCAGCACCGGGACTAGCAACGGTGAGCAGTTCTTC. It is translated as CASSTGTSNGEQFF.